This note documents a single T cell receptor (beta chain) sequence. Antigen: not known. Trimming removed 3 bases at V and 1 base at J, with 16 bases between. CDR1 is SQVTM and CDR2 is ANQGSEA in the germline V gene. The CDR3 extends over 15 amino acids. Assay: immunoSEQ multiplex PCR; the TCRdb copy retains only in-frame clones and omits some. The top ten clones hold just over 2.5% of a sample with more than 85,000 clones, more than 85% of them seen once. The data belong to a study of siplizumab effects on memory and regulatory T cells. Study-level results: Naive T cells seemed more diverse than memory cells and seemed major alloresponse contributors. The average Treg-derived proportion among mappable alloreactive CD4+ clones was 68.8% with siplizumab versus about 27% in controls.

The chain has TRBV29-1 and TRBJ2-7; D tentatively reads TRBD1 or TRBD2 (5 bases each). This sequence originates from a human donor in good health. Some clones in this sample may be carry-over from other donors' samples. The sequenced sample consisted of CD4+ T cells sorted from blood. The CDR3 reads CSVDYRDGISYEQYF. The DNA for the CDR3 is TGCAGCGTTGACTACCGGGACGGAATATCCTACGAGCAGTACTTC.